This T cell receptor beta chain was obtained from a study of T-cell memory formation after mild COVID-19. The CDR3 is 17 amino acids. Germline loops: CDR1 SGHRS, CDR2 YFSETQ. With 3 bases removed from V and 9 bases from J, the gap between germline ends came to 25 bases. Study results and limitations: Day 15 to 85 contractors were CD4/CD8 balanced; later expanders leaned CD4+. CD4+ contracting clones were found mainly in CM and EM, and CD8+ ones in EMRA. Confirmation was lacking for SARS-CoV-2 specificity of second-wave clones that peaked on day 37.

UMIs and sample barcodes were carried by the TCR alpha and TCR beta cDNA libraries that 5'RACE produced using constant-segment primers. TCRdb reprocessed the 5' RACE reads via MiXCR and lists one record per CDR3 protein. Seen here are 500,000 to 600,000 distinct CDR3 sequences, 18% observed once, and the top ten hold around 11%. As concerns this clonotype: The antigen is not known.

This chain uses TRBV5-1 with TRBJ2-1; D might be TRBD1 (7 bases). The sequenced material came from PBMCs or a T cell subset sorted from them (not recorded which). This sequence was found in an adult woman who had mild COVID-19 (a few samples of this study predate the infection). Cell type and time point are not known. CDR3 region: CASSSTRIQGLGGEQFF. DNA for the CDR3: TGCGCCAGCAGCTCAACCCGAATACAGGGGTTGGGGGGTGAGCAGTTCTTC.